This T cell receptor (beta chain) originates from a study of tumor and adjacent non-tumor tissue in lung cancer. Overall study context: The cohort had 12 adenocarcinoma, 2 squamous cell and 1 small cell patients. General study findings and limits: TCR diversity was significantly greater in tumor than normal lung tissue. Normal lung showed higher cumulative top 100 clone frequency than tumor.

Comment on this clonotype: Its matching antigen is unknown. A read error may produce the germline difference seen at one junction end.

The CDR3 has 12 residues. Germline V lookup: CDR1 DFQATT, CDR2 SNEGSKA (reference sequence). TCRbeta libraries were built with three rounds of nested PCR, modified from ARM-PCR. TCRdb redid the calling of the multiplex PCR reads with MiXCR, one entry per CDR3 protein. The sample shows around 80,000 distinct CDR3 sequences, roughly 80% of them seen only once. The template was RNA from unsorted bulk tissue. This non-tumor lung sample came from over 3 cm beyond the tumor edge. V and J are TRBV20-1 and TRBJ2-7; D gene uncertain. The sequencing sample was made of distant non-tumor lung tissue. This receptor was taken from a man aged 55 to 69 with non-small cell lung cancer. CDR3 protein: CGASAVTYEHYF. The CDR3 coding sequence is TGCGGTGCTAGTGCGGTCACCTATGAGCACTACTTC.